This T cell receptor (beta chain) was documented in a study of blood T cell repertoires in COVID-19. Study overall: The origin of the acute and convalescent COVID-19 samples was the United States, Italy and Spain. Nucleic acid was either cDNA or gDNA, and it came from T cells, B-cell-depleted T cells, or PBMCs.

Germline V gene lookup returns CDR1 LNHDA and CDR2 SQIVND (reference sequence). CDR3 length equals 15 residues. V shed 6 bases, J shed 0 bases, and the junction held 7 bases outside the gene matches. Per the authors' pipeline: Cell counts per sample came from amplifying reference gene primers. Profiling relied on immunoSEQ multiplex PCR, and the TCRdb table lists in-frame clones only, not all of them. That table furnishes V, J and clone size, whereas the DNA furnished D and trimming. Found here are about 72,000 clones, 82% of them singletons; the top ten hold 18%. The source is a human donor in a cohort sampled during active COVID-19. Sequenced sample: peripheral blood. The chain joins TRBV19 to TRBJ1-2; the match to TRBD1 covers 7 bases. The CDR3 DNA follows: TGTGCCAGTAGCCCTCAGGGGGAGGCTAACTATGGCTACACCTTC. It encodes CASSPQGEANYGYTF.